One and the same sample provided the 22 T cell receptor beta chains below, sequenced in a study of human T cells and chemical hapten exposure. TCRdb re-analysed the RACE reads in MiXCR, keeping a single row per CDR3 protein. Of 150,000 to 200,000 distinct CDR3 sequences in the sample, around 30% are singletons; the top ten hold under 3%. Described time point: pre-sensitization, week 0. Treatment given: therapeutic diphenylcyclopropenone sensitization with weekly scalp DPC. Sequencing was performed on whole blood, taken in connection with sensitization to the hapten diphenylcyclopropenone (DPC). These TCRs come from a woman aged 25-40 years with alopecia areata. Some clones in this sample may be carry-over from other donors' samples.

The gene calls are TRBV19 and TRBJ1-2; D gene unclear. V lost 8 bases, J lost 0 bases, and 10 bases lay in between. Germline assignment: CDR1 LNHDA and CDR2 SQIVND (reference sequence). This CDR3 comprises 13 residues. Here the CDR3 DNA reads TGTGCCAGTCACAGACGGACTAACTATGGCTACACCTTC. Its protein product is CASHRRTNYGYTF.

V is TRBV2 and J is TRBJ2-3; D ambiguous. Germline lookup yields CDR1 SNHLY and CDR2 FYNNEI. Between the trimmed V and J ends, which lost 0 bases and 0 bases, there was a span of 4 bases. CDR3 size: 14 residues. The CDR3 protein is CASSEAPSTDTQYF. CDR3 DNA: TGTGCCAGCAGTGAAGCGCCTAGCACAGATACGCAGTATTTT. Supplemented by reference TRBV2 and TRBJ2-3, the full variable domain reads EPEVTQTPSHQVTQMGQEVILRCVPISNHLYFYWYRQILGQKVEFLVSFYNNEISEKSEIFDDQFSVERPDGSNFTLKIRSTKLEDSAMYFCASSEAPSTDTQYFGPGTRLTVL.

This clonotype has only a few counts. This chain joins TRBV28 and TRBJ1-5; no definite D call. Germline V CDR1 and CDR2: MDHEN, SYDVKM. Trimming removed 6 bases at V and 0 bases at J, with 9 bases between. CDR3 size: 14 residues. CDR3 residues: CASSDPYSNQPQHF. The CDR3 DNA reads TGTGCCAGCAGCGACCCATATAGCAATCAGCCCCAGCATTTT. Drawing the rest from reference TRBV28 and TRBJ1-5, the complete variable domain is DVKVTQSSRYLVKRTGEKVFLECVQDMDHENMFWYRQDPGLGLRLIYFSYDVKMKEKGDIPEGYSVSREKKERFSLILESASTNQTSMYLCASSDPYSNQPQHFGDGTRLSIL.

As regards this clonotype: Its ends do not fully match the called genes, so a read error is possible. The rearrangement links TRBV27 to TRBJ1-5; D unclear. CDR1 is MNHEY and CDR2 is SMNVEV in the germline V gene (reference sequence). CDR3 length: 12 amino acids. The chain's CDR3 is CASRKGDQPQHF. The CDR3 nucleotides read TGCGCCTCAAGGAAAGGCGATCAGCCCCAGCATTTT.

The genes are TRBV28 and TRBJ1-6; D unclear. This CDR3 has 13 amino acids. Trimming removed 5 bases at V and 5 bases at J, with 7 bases between. Germline V gene data show CDR1 as MDHEN and CDR2 as SYDVKM. DNA for the CDR3: TGTGCCAGCAGTAGGGTCAATAATTCACCCCTCCACTTT. Translated, it gives CASSRVNNSPLHF.

CDR3 sequence (DNA): TGTGCCAGCATCATGACGGGGAACACTGAAGCTTTCTTT. Amino acid sequence: CASIMTGNTEAFF. The J gene is TRBJ1-1, the V gene TRBV11-2, with unresolved D. V lost 7 bases and J lost 1, with 10 bases in between. The CDR3 extends over 13 amino acids. From germline, CDR1 is SGHAT and CDR2 FQNNGV.

The chain couples TRBV29-1 to TRBJ1-2; D not resolved. CDR1 is SQVTM and CDR2 is ANQGSEA in the germline V gene. V lost 7 bases and J 1 base, leaving 13 bases between the germline ends. The CDR3 extends over 13 amino acids. The CDR3 nucleotides are TGCAGCGCCGCTATTGGGGATAACTATGGCTACACCTTC. As protein: CSAAIGDNYGYTF.

The V call is TRBV28, the J call TRBJ2-5; 8 nucleotides agree with TRBD2. Losses at the gene ends were 3 bases for V and 2 bases for J; bases not matched to a gene: 5. Germline lookup yields CDR1 MDHEN and CDR2 SYDVKM. CDR3 length: 15 amino acids. This CDR3 is CASSLSTSGQETQYF. CDR3 nucleotides: TGTGCCAGCAGTTTGAGTACTAGCGGACAAGAGACCCAGTACTTC.

V gene TRBV5-1 combines with J gene TRBJ2-1; TRBD2 agrees at 11 bases. The length of the CDR3 is 15 residues. Germline V lookup: CDR1 SGHRS, CDR2 YFSETQ. V was pared by 4 bases and J by 5 bases, with 5 bases of the junction left unmatched. The CDR3 region has the DNA TGCGCCAGCAGCGAACTAGCGGGGGCGGACAATGAGCAGTTCTTC. Amino acids: CASSELAGADNEQFF.

In its sample, this clonotype was seen many times. V usage is TRBV6-6 and J usage is TRBJ1-5; D might be TRBD1 (5 bases). Trimming cost V 7 bases and J 6 bases, with 13 bases left between them. The CDR3 contains 13 residues. Germline loops: CDR1 MNHNY, CDR2 SVGAGI (reference sequence). The CDR3: CASTPRVTQPQHF. The CDR3 nucleotides read TGTGCCAGCACCCCCAGGGTTACTCAGCCCCAGCATTTT.

This clonotype came up a few times. CDR3 DNA: TGCAGTGCTAGAGATGCGGAGGGGGCCGGTTCCTACAATGAGCAGTTCTTC. Amino acids: CSARDAEGAGSYNEQFF. The rearrangement joins TRBV20-1 to TRBJ2-1, with a tentative D call TRBD1 (7 bases). CDR3 length: 17 amino acids. The ends were cut back, 0 bases at V and 1 base at J, with 16 bases in the middle. Germline CDR1 and CDR2: DFQATT and SNEGSKA (reference sequence).

The chain carries TRBV7-9 and TRBJ2-2, with 8 bases that match TRBD1. The J segment lost 0 bases and the V segment lost 5 bases, leaving 2 bases of the junction unmatched. The germline V gene has CDR1 SEHNR and CDR2 FQNEAQ (reference sequence). The CDR3 is made up of 15 amino acids. The CDR3 is CASSTGQANTGELFF. The CDR3 nucleotides are TGTGCCAGCAGCACGGGACAGGCGAACACCGGGGAGCTGTTTTTT.

The table lists this clonotype with a few counts. The rearrangement joins TRBV7-2 to TRBJ2-1, with D possibly being TRBD1 (6 bases). The CDR3 is 13 amino acids. V gave up 1 base and J gave up 9 bases, with 10 bases separating them. CDR1 and CDR2 from the germline V gene are SGHTA and FQGNSA. The CDR3 spells CASSLGGPGEQFF. Written as DNA, the CDR3 is TGTGCCAGCAGCTTAGGGGGGCCAGGTGAGCAGTTCTTC.

This chain joins TRBV19 and TRBJ1-4; no clear D. The CDR3 extends over 14 amino acids. The germline V and J ends were trimmed by 1 base and 8 bases, with 11 bases remaining between them. Germline V gives CDR1 LNHDA, CDR2 SQIVND (reference sequence). The CDR3 spells CASSIVNLGEKLFF. The CDR3 DNA follows: TGTGCCAGTAGTATAGTAAACCTGGGAGAAAAACTGTTTTTT.

This clonotype has just a few counts. The V gene is TRBV2, the J gene TRBJ2-4; D not resolved. Per germline, CDR1 SNHLY and CDR2 FYNNEI. The V gene lost 3 bases and the J gene lost 2 bases, with 8 bases spanning the gap. The CDR3 extends over 14 amino acids. The CDR3 is CASSDLGPKNIQYF. DNA of the CDR3: TGTGCCAGCAGTGATCTGGGTCCCAAAAACATTCAGTACTTC.

The genes are TRBV20-1 and TRBJ1-1; possibly TRBD1 for D (6 bases). From germline, CDR1 is DFQATT and CDR2 SNEGSKA (reference sequence). V lost 2 bases to trimming and J lost 1 base, with 17 bases between them. There are 16 residues in the CDR3. The CDR3: CSARIGYGGRNTEAFF. CDR3 in DNA: TGCAGTGCTAGAATTGGGTATGGGGGCCGGAACACTGAAGCTTTCTTT.

V and J are TRBV10-3 and TRBJ2-1; 9 bases match TRBD1. The germline CDR1 and CDR2 sequences are ENHRY and SYGVKD. The V gene end was trimmed by 6 bases and the J gene end by 2 bases; junction bases not matched to a gene: 8. This CDR3 region has 16 residues. Here the CDR3 DNA reads TGTGCCATCAGCCCTAAGGGACAGGGAGCCTACAATGAGCAGTTCTTC. It is translated as CAISPKGQGAYNEQFF.

This clonotype was seen a handful of times. The rearrangement links TRBV10-3 to TRBJ2-1; D is uncertain. The CDR3 consists of 13 residues. V was trimmed by 5 bases and J by 7 bases, leaving 12 bases between them. Germline CDR1 and CDR2: ENHRY and SYGVKD. The CDR3 DNA sequence: TGTGCCATCAGTTCCCTAGACTCGAATGAGCAGTTCTTC. Protein sequence: CAISSLDSNEQFF.

The chain joins TRBV9 to TRBJ2-2, with D perhaps TRBD2 (6 bases). The CDR3 consists of 15 residues. The V and J ends lost 0 bases and 0 bases respectively, with 6 bases between them. CDR1 is SGDLS, CDR2 YYNGEE, per germline. CDR3 region: CASSVVAANTGELFF. The CDR3 region has the DNA TGTGCCAGCAGCGTAGTAGCGGCGAACACCGGGGAGCTGTTTTTT. Using reference TRBV9 and TRBJ2-2 for the parts outside the CDR3, the full variable domain is DSGVTQTPKHLITATGQRVTLRCSPRSGDLSVYWYQQSLDQGLQFLIQYYNGEERAKGNILERFSAQQFPDLHSELNLSSLELGDSALYFCASSVVAANTGELFFGEGSRLTVL.

The chain links TRBV3-1 to TRBJ2-1; 7 bases agree with TRBD2. Trimming took 6 bases from V and 6 from J; bases not matched to a gene: 11. Germline V gene sequence: CDR1 LGHDT, CDR2 YNNKEL (reference sequence). The CDR3 runs 15 residues. CDR3 sequence (DNA): TGTGCCAGCAGATTAATTGGGGGGGAGCCCAATGAGCAGTTCTTC. This codes for CASRLIGGEPNEQFF.

The CDR3 bases are TGTGCCAGCAGTCAGATTAACACCGGGGAGCTGTTTTTT. Its protein is CASSQINTGELFF. The V call is TRBV9, the J call TRBJ2-2; D is unresolved. The V and J ends lost 5 bases and 2 bases respectively, with 7 bases between them. Germline V gives CDR1 SGDLS, CDR2 YYNGEE. CDR3 length equals 13 residues.

V and J are TRBV5-1 and TRBJ2-3; D call uncertain. The germline gives CDR1 SGHRS, CDR2 YFSETQ. The CDR3 length is 18 residues. Trimming removed 1 base from V and 0 bases from J, with 18 bases in between. The CDR3 sequence: CASSLRPSSPLSTDTQYF. In DNA form, the CDR3 reads TGCGCCAGCAGCTTGAGACCTTCTTCCCCCCTAAGCACAGATACGCAGTATTTT.